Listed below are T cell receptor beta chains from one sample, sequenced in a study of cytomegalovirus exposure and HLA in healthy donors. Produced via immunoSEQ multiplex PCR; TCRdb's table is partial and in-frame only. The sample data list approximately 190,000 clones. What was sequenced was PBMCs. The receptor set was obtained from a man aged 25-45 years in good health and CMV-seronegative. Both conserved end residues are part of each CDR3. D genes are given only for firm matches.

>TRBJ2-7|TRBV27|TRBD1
TGTGCCAGCAGTTTCCCTGACAGGGGCCAAAGGGGGGAGCAGTACTTC
CASSFPDRGQRGEQYF
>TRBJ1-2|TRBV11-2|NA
TGTGCCAGCAGCTTAGTCCAGGGATCATGGAATGGCTACACCTTC
CASSLVQGSWNGYTF
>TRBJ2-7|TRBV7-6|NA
TGTGCCAGCAGCTTAGCTGGGGCGGGAAGGTACGAGCAGTACTTC
CASSLAGAGRYEQYF
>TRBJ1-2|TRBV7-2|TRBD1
TGTGCCAGCAGCCCGGGACAGGGGGTCTATGGCTACACCTTC
CASSPGQGVYGYTF
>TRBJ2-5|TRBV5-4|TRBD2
TGTGCCAGCAGCGAAAGACTAGCGGGAGGGGCGGAGACCCAGTACTTC
CASSERLAGGAETQYF
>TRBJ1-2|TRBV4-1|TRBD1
TGCGCCAGCAGCCAAGAAGGAAGACAGGGGGATTATGGCTACACCTTC
CASSQEGRQGDYGYTF
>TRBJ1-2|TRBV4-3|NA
TGCGCCAGCAGCCAAGCTGGGGCGCCGGAGGGACGGAGGGATTATGGCTACACCTTC
CASSQAGAPEGRRDYGYTF
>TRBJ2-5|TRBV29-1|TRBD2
TGCAGCGTTGAAGTAGCGGGGGGGCCGACAAAAGAGACCCAGTACTTC
CSVEVAGGPTKETQYF
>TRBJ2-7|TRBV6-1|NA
TGTGCCAGCAGTGAAGATTCACAGGGACTACCGGGCGAACTGGGGGAGCAGTACTTC
CASSEDSQGLPGELGEQYF
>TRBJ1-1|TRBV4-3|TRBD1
TGCGCCAGCAGCCAAGTAACAGGGGCCCTAATGAACACTGAAGCTTTCTTT
CASSQVTGALMNTEAFF
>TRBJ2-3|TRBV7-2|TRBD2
TGTGCCAGCAGCCGTCCGGGACTAGCGGGAGGGCGGGATACGCAGTATTTT
CASSRPGLAGGRDTQYF
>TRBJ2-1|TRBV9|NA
TGTGCCAGCAGCGGGAGACAGGACTCCCCAGGAAATGAGCAGTTCTTC
CASSGRQDSPGNEQFF
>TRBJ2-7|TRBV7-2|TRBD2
TGTGCCAGCAGCTTAGGGATGGGGAGGGGTGAGCAGTACTTC
CASSLGMGRGEQYF
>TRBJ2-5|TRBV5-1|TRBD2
TGCGCCAGCAGCTCGCCGGGACTAGAAGGGGAGACCCAGTACTTC
CASSSPGLEGETQYF
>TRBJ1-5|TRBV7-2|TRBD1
TGTGCCAGCAGTTTCTCGGGGACAGGGGTCATTGGCAATCAGCCCCAGCATTTT
CASSFSGTGVIGNQPQHF
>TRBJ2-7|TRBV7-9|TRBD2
TGTGCCAGCAGCCCCGGGACTACTCACGAGCAGTACTTC
CASSPGTTHEQYF
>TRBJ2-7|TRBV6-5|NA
TGTGCCAGCAGTTATTTTCCGGGAATCCACGAGCAGTACTTC
CASSYFPGIHEQYF
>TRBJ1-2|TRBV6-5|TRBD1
TGTGCCAGCAGTCCCACAGGGGGGACTGGGTATGGCTACACCTTC
CASSPTGGTGYGYTF
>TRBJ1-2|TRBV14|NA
TGTGCCAGCAGTCAAGGGCTTGGCTACACCTTC
CASSQGLGYTF
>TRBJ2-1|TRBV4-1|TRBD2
TGCGCCAGCAGCCAGATGGGGGGGGTGTCCTACAATGAGCAGTTCTTC
CASSQMGGVSYNEQFF
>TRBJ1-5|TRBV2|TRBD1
TGTGCCAGCATCGCCGACAGGGGGCGGCAGCCCCAGCATTTT
CASIADRGRQPQHF
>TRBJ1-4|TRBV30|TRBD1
TGTGCCTGGAGGCTCCGAGGACAGGGCCGAGGTGAAAAACTGTTTTTT
CAWRLRGQGRGEKLFF
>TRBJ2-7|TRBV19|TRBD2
TGTGCCAGTAGTCCACGGGGGGGAAACTCCTACGAGCAGTACTTC
CASSPRGGNSYEQYF
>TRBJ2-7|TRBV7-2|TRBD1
TGTGCCAGCAGCTTTTGGGACAGCGACTACGAGCAGTACTTC
CASSFWDSDYEQYF
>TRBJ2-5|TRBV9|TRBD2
TGTGCCAGCAGCCCCGGACTAGCGGGACTACAAGAGACCCAGTACTTC
CASSPGLAGLQETQYF
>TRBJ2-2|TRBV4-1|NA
TGCGCCAGCAGCCGTATACAGGGTAGAGGGTACACCGGGGAGCTGTTTTTT
CASSRIQGRGYTGELFF
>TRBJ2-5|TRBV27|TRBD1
TGTGCCAGCAGTTCCCTTCAGGGGGCTTTGGGCCAAGAGACCCAGTACTTC
CASSSLQGALGQETQYF
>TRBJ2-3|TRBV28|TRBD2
TGTGCCAGCACCCTACTGACTAGCGGGATCACAGATACGCAGTATTTT
CASTLLTSGITDTQYF
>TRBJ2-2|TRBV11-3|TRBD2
TGTGCCAGCAGCTCAGAGTCAGCGGGACTGGAGCTGTTTTTT
CASSSESAGLELFF
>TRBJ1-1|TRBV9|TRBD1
TGTGCCAGCAGCGCGTCCGGGACAGGGAACACTGAAGCTTTCTTT
CASSASGTGNTEAFF
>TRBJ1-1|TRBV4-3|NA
TGCGCCAGCAGCCCCGTAGTTGGTAACACTGAAGCTTTCTTT
CASSPVVGNTEAFF
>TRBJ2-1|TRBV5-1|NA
TGCGCCAGCAGCTTCCTGAGCGGAACCTCCTACAATGAGCAGTTCTTC
CASSFLSGTSYNEQFF
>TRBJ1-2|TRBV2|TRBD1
TGTGCCAGCAGTGCCCGGCAGGGGGCTGATGGCTACACCTTC
CASSARQGADGYTF
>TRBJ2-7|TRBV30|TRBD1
TGTGCCTGGGGGACAGCATACGAGCAGTACTTC
CAWGTAYEQYF
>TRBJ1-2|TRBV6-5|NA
TGTGCCAGCGGTTCGGACCCCACAGGAATTTACGGCTACACCTTC
CASGSDPTGIYGYTF
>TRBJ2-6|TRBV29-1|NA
TGCAGCGTTGCGAACAACCCTACAGGAAGAGGGGCCAACGTCCTGACTTTC
CSVANNPTGRGANVLTF
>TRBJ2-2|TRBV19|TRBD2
TGTGCCAGTAGTCCACGGGGGGGCGGGAGGACCGGGGAGCTGTTTTTT
CASSPRGGGRTGELFF
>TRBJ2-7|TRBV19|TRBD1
TGTGCCAGTAGTATTGTCGCAGGGGGTGGTTACGAGCAGTACTTC
CASSIVAGGGYEQYF
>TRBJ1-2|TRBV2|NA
TGTGCCAGCAGCGAACAGGGTTATGGCTACACCTTC
CASSEQGYGYTF
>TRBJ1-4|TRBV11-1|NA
TGTGCCAGCAGCTCGGACAGTTTTAATGAAAAACTGTTTTTT
CASSSDSFNEKLFF